This TCR beta chain was sequenced during a study of breast tumors, draining lymph nodes, adjacent tissues. This clonotype occurred many times. A single base separates this from a much larger clone, so it may be a read error. The length of the CDR3 is 17 residues. Germline V gives CDR1 MNHNS, CDR2 SASEGT. The ends lost 5 bases at V and 4 bases at J; junction bases unmatched: 16. TCRdb redid the calling of the multiplex PCR reads with MiXCR, one entry per CDR3 protein. The sample consists of over 15,000 distinct CDR3 sequences, around 50% of them appearing once. Specimen: tumor-adjacent breast tissue. This TCR was sampled from a female donor with breast cancer. Some clones in this sample may be carry-over from other donors' samples. The genes are TRBV6-1 and TRBJ2-7, with 8 bases matching TRBD1. Here the CDR3 reads CASSQSPLQGAGYEQYF. CDR3 coding DNA: TGTGCCAGCAGTCAAAGCCCCCTGCAGGGGGCAGGGTACGAGCAGTACTTC.